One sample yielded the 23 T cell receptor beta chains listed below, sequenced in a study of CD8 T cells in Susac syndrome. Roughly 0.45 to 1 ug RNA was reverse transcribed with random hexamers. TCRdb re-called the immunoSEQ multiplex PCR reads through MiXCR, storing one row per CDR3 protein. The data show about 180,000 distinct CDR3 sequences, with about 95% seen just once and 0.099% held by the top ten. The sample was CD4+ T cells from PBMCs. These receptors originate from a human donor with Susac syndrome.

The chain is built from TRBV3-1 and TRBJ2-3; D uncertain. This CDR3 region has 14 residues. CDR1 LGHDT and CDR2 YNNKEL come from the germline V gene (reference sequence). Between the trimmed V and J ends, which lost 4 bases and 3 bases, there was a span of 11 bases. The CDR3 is CASSLNHGTDTQYF. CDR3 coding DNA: TGTGCCAGCAGCCTTAATCACGGAACAGATACGCAGTATTTT.

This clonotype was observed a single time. The CDR3, as DNA: TGCAGCGTTACCCAGTGGACTAGCACAGATACGCAGTATTTT. Translated, it gives CSVTQWTSTDTQYF. The V gene is TRBV29-1, the J gene TRBJ2-3; D might be TRBD2 (5 bases). Germline loops: CDR1 SQVTM, CDR2 ANQGSEA. There are 14 residues in the CDR3. V was shortened by 5 bases and J by 0 bases, with 12 bases between the two germline ends.

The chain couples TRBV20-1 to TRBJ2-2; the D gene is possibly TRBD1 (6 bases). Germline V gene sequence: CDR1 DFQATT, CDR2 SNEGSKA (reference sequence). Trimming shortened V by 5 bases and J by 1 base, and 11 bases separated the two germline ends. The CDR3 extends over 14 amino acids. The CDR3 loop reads CSAWAGVNTGELFF. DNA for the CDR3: TGCAGTGCTTGGGCAGGGGTGAACACCGGGGAGCTGTTTTTT.

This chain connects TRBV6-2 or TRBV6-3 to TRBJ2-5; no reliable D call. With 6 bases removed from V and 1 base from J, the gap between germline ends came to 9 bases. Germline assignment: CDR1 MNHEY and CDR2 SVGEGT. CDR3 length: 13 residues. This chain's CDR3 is CASRFDTQETQYF. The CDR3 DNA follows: TGTGCCAGCAGATTCGACACCCAAGAGACCCAGTACTTC.

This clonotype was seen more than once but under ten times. DNA for the CDR3: TGTGCCAGCAGTTTGCAAGGGACTGGGGCCAACGTCCTGACTTTC. Amino acids: CASSLQGTGANVLTF. The chain joins TRBV27 to TRBJ2-6; unclear D gene. This CDR3 spans 15 amino acids. In germline, CDR1 is MNHEY, CDR2 SMNVEV (reference sequence). The V and J ends lost 3 bases and 2 bases respectively, with 8 bases between them.

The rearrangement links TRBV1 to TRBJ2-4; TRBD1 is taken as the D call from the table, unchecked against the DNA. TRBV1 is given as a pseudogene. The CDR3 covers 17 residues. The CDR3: CTSSQEGDALAKNIQYF. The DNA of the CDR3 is TGCACCAGCAGCCAAGAAGGGGACGCCTTAGCCAAAAACATTCAGTACTTC.

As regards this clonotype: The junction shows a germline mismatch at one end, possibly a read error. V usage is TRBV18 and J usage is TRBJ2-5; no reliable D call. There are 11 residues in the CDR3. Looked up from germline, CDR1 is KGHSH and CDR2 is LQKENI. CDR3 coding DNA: TGTGCCAGCTCCCCGCAAGGGACCCAGTACTTC. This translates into CASSPQGTQYF.

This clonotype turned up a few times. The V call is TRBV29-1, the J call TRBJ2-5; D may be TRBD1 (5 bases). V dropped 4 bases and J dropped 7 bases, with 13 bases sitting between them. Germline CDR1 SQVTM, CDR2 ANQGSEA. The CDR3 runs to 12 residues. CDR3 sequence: CSVAGWQGTQYF. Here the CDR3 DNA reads TGCAGCGTTGCAGGGTGGCAGGGGACCCAGTACTTC.

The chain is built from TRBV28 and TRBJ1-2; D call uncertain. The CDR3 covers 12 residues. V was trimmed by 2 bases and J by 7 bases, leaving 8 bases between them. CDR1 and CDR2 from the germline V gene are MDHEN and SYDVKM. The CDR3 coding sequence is TGTGCCAGCAGTTTACCGGCGGCTGGCTACACCTTC. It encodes CASSLPAAGYTF.

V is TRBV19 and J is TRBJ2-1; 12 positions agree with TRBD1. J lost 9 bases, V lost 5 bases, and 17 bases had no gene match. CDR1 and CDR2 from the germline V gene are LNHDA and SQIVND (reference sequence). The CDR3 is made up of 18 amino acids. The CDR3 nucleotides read TGTGCCAGTAGTCCCTATGATCTCGGGACAGGGGGCCTCGCTGAGCAGTTCTTC. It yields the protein CASSPYDLGTGGLAEQFF.

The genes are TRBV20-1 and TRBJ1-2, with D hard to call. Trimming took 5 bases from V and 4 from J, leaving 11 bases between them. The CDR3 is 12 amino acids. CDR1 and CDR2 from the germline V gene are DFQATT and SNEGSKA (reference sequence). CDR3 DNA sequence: TGCAGTGCTGACCGGGATTCCTATGGCTACACCTTC. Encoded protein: CSADRDSYGYTF.

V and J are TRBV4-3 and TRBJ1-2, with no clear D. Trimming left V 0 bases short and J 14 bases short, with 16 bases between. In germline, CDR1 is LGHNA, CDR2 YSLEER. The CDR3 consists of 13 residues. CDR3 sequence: CASSQDQAPTRTF. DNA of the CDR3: TGCGCCAGCAGCCAAGATCAGGCCCCCACACGTACCTTC.

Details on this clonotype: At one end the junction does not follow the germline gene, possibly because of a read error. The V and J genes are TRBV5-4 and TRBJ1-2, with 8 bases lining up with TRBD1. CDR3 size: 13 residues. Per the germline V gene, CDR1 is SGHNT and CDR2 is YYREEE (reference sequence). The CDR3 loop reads CAGSQDRGDGYTF. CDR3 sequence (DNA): TGTGCCGGCAGCCAAGACAGGGGTGATGGCTACACCTTC.

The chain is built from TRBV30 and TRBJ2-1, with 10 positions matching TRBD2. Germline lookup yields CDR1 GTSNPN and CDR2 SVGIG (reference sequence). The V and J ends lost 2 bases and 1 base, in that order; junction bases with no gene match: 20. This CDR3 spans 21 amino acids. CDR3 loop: CAWSSGTSVKKEVNSYNEQFF. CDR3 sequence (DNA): TGTGCCTGGAGTTCCGGGACTAGCGTGAAAAAGGAGGTGAATTCCTACAATGAGCAGTTCTTC. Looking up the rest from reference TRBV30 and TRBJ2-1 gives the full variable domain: SQTIHQWPATLVQPVGSPLSLECTVEGTSNPNLYWYRQAAGRGLQLLFYSVGIGQISSEVPQNLSASRPQDRQFILSSKKLLLSDSGFYLCAWSSGTSVKKEVNSYNEQFFGPGTRLTVL.

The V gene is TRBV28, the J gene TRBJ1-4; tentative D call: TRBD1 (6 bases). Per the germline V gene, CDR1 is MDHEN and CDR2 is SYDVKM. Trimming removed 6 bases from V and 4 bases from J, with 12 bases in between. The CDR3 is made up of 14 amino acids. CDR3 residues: CASSRTAYNEKLFF. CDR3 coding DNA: TGTGCCAGCAGCAGGACAGCCTATAATGAAAAACTGTTTTTT.

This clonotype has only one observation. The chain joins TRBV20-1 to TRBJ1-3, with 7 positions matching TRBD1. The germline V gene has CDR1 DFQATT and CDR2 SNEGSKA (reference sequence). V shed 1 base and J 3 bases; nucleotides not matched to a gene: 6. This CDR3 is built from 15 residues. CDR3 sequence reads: CSARVAGGGGNTIYF. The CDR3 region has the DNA TGCAGTGCTAGAGTGGCAGGGGGAGGTGGAAACACCATATATTTT.

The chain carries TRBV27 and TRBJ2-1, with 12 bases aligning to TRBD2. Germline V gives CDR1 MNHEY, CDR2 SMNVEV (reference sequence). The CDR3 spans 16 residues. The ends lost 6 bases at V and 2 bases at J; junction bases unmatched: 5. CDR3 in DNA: TGTGCCAGCAGGATACTAGCGGGAGGTACCTACAATGAGCAGTTCTTC. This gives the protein CASRILAGGTYNEQFF.

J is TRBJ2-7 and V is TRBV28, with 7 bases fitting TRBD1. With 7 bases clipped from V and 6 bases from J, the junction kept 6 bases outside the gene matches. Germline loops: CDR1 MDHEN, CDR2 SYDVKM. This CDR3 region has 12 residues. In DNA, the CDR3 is TGTGCCAGCAACCAACAGGGGAGCGAGCAGTACTTC. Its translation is CASNQQGSEQYF.

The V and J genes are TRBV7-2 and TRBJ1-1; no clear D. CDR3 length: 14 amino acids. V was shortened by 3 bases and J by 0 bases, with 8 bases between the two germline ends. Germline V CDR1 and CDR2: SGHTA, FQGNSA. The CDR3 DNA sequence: TGTGCCAGCAGCTTGCAGTGGGTGAACACTGAAGCTTTCTTT. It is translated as CASSLQWVNTEAFF.

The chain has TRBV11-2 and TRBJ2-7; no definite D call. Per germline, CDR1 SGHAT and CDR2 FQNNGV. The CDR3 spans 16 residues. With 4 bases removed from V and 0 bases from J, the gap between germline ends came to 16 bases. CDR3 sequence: CASSSRPTPLSYEQYF. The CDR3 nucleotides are TGTGCCAGCAGCTCCAGACCCACTCCGCTCTCCTACGAGCAGTACTTC.

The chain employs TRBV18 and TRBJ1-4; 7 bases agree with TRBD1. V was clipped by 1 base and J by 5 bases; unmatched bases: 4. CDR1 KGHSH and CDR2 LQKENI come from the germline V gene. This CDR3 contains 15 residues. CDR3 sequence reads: CASSPLTGKNEKLFF. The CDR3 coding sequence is TGTGCCAGCTCACCACTGACAGGGAAGAATGAAAAACTGTTTTTT.

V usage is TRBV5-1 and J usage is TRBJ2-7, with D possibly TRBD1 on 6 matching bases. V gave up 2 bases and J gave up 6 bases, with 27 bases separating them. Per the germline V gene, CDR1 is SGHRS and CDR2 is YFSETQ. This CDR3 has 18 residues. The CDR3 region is CASSLGPGFDTRGLEQYF. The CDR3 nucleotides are TGCGCCAGCAGCTTAGGTCCGGGGTTTGATACCAGGGGCCTCGAGCAGTACTTC.

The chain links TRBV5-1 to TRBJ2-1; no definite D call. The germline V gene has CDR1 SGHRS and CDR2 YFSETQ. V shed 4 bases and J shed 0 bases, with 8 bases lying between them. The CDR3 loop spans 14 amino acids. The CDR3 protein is CASSPTGSYNEQFF. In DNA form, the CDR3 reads TGCGCCAGCAGCCCGACGGGCTCCTACAATGAGCAGTTCTTC.